A selection of T cell receptor beta chains follows, all from one sample in a study of regulatory T cells in long-lasting Graves disease. Each CDR3 protein gets one entry after TCRdb re-called the multiplex PCR reads with MiXCR. This table has roughly 500,000 distinct CDR3 sequences, about 14% appearing once. These data also formed part of another study, on T cells in Graves' hyperthyroidism and ophthalmopathy.

The sample consisted of peripheral blood mononuclear cells (PBMCs), taken at new diagnosis, from a patient treated with antithyroid drugs. These receptor sequences come from a man aged 25 to 40 with Graves disease. The CDR3 runs from the conserved cysteine through the conserved F or W. Fields, in order: V gene, J gene, clone size, D gene, CDR3 protein, CDR3 DNA. A D gene is named only where the DNA matches it firmly. The listing skips clone size in some rows; elsewhere it reads once, few, many or a size class.

>TRBV20-1|TRBJ1-5|.|TRBD1
CSVAPGQINQPQHF
TGCAGTGTCGCTCCGGGACAGATAAATCAGCCCCAGCATTTT
>TRBV7-8|TRBJ1-1|many|.
CASSWGQRVNTEAFF
TGTGCCAGCAGTTGGGGACAAAGGGTGAACACTGAAGCTTTCTTT
>TRBV12-3/TRBV12-4|TRBJ2-7|many|TRBD1
CASSSKTGTYEQYF
TGTGCCAGCAGTTCTAAGACAGGGACCTACGAGCAGTACTTC
>TRBV30|TRBJ2-1|few|TRBD2
CAWSRTSGYNEQFF
TGTGCCTGGAGTCGGACTAGCGGCTACAATGAGCAGTTCTTC
>TRBV11-2|TRBJ2-4|many|TRBD1
CASRSLGDRSKNIQYF
TGTGCCAGCAGGTCTCTGGGGGACAGAAGTAAAAACATTCAGTACTTC
>TRBV7-2|TRBJ1-2|.|.
CASSLAGTLYGYTF
TGTGCCAGCAGCTTGGCCGGGACCCTCTATGGCTACACCTTC
>TRBV19|TRBJ1-4|few|.
CASSPGNEKLFF
TGTGCCAGTAGTCCAGGGAATGAAAAACTGTTTTTT
>TRBV5-1|TRBJ2-1|.|TRBD1
CASSLRQGDLVRLNEQFF
TGCGCCAGCAGCTTGCGACAGGGGGATCTAGTTCGGCTAAATGAGCAGTTCTTC
>TRBV27|TRBJ2-1|many|.
CASSLSPLAYNEQFF
TGTGCCAGCAGTCTATCCCCTCTAGCGTACAATGAGCAGTTCTTC
>TRBV27|TRBJ2-2|few|.
CASSFTRNTGEPFF
TGTGCCAGCAGTTTTACTCGGAACACCGGGGAGCCGTTTTTT
>TRBV6-1|TRBJ2-7|.|TRBD1
CASSVRDRGNEQYF
TGTGCCAGCAGTGTCCGGGACAGGGGCAACGAGCAGTACTTC
>TRBV7-9|TRBJ1-2|.|TRBD1
CASSLGQERYGYTF
TGTGCCAGCAGCTTGGGACAGGAGCGATATGGCTACACCTTC
>TRBV27|TRBJ2-3|.|.
CASSLGGGQDTQYF
TGTGCCAGCAGTTTAGGGGGCGGGCAAGATACGCAGTATTTT
>TRBV27|TRBJ2-2|.|.
CASSSGPTPPVGLFF
TGTGCCAGCAGTTCGGGTCCTACCCCGCCGGTTGGGCTGTTTTTT
>TRBV20-1|TRBJ2-2|many|TRBD2
CSASIAGTGELFF
TGCAGTGCTAGCATAGCGGGTACCGGGGAGCTGTTTTTT
>TRBV6-1|TRBJ1-4|many|TRBD1
CASRRTGAPAEKLFF
TGTGCCAGCAGACGGACAGGGGCCCCTGCCGAAAAACTGTTTTTT